The 15 T cell receptor beta chains below all came from one sample that was sequenced in a study of blood T cells in healthy people across ages. It was with a sample-barcoded 5' primer and a J-beta primer mix that a second PCR of roughly 7 to 12 cycles was run. TCRdb itself ran the 5' RACE reads through MiXCR, one entry per CDR3 protein. The sample includes roughly 1.7 million distinct CDR3 sequences, roughly a third of them seen just once. Sequenced: blood. These TCRs come from a woman aged 30 to 39 in good health.

This clonotype was seen only a few times. This chain uses TRBV3-1 with TRBJ2-4; TRBD2 might be the D (5 bases). The V and J ends lost 1 base and 0 bases respectively, with 10 bases between them. Germline loops: CDR1 LGHDT, CDR2 YNNKEL (reference sequence). This CDR3 comprises 16 residues. CDR3 in amino acids: CASSQGNGLAKNIQYF. The CDR3, as DNA: TGTGCCAGCAGCCAAGGCAACGGACTAGCCAAAAACATTCAGTACTTC.

The V gene is TRBV6-5, the J gene TRBJ2-7; 8 positions match TRBD1. Germline lookup yields CDR1 MNHEY and CDR2 SVGAGI. After removal of 0 bases from V and 5 bases from J, the junction contained 6 bases not matched to a gene. This CDR3 has 15 amino acids. Here the CDR3 DNA reads TGTGCCAGCAGTTACTCGGTTGACAGGGGCAACGAGCAGTACTTC. It codes for CASSYSVDRGNEQYF.

A few counts support this clonotype. The genes are TRBV6-1 and TRBJ1-5; no clear D gene. V was clipped by 0 bases and J by 7 bases, with 10 bases between them. Looked up from germline, CDR1 is MNHNS and CDR2 is SASEGT. The CDR3 sequence is 14 residues long. CDR3 bases: TGTGCCAGCAGTGAAGCCCCGAGAACCCAGCCCCAGCATTTT. It yields the protein CASSEAPRTQPQHF.

This clonotype was observed a few times. This CDR3 reads CASSFRAFTDTQYF. The CDR3 DNA follows: TGCGCCAGCAGCTTCCGGGCCTTCACAGATACGCAGTATTTT. The rearrangement links TRBV5-1 to TRBJ2-3; D remains ambiguous. The CDR3 loop spans 14 amino acids. The V end lost 2 bases, the J end lost 2 bases, and 9 bases lay between the germline ends. Germline-derived CDR1 and CDR2 are SGHRS and YFSETQ.

This sequence joins TRBV29-1 and TRBJ2-7; 7 bases are a match to TRBD1. After removal of 4 bases from V and 2 bases from J, the junction contained 8 bases not matched to a gene. Germline lookup yields CDR1 SQVTM and CDR2 ANQGSEA. This CDR3 spans 14 amino acids. The CDR3 region has the DNA TGCAGCGTTGGTGTAAGGACAGGACCCTACGAGCAGTACTTC. It specifies CSVGVRTGPYEQYF.

This clonotype showed up just a few times. This chain uses TRBV7-9 with TRBJ2-1; the D gene is possibly TRBD1 (6 bases). CDR1 is SEHNR, CDR2 FQNEAQ, per germline (reference sequence). There are 13 residues in the CDR3. V was trimmed by 1 base and J by 9 bases, leaving 10 bases between them. For the CDR3, the DNA is TGTGCCAGCAGCTTAGAGGGACAAAGTGAGCAGTTCTTC. This codes for CASSLEGQSEQFF.

This clonotype was detected ten times or more. The chain has TRBV29-1 and TRBJ2-7, with 7 bases fitting TRBD2. After removal of 7 bases from V and 6 bases from J, the junction contained 15 bases not matched to a gene. The germline CDR1 and CDR2 sequences are SQVTM and ANQGSEA. The CDR3 sequence is 14 residues long. DNA of the CDR3: TGCAGCGCGCTGGGCGGGAGTATTTTCGGCGAGCAGTACTTC. Its translation is CSALGGSIFGEQYF.

This clonotype was recorded many times. The CDR3 DNA reads as TGCAGCGTTGGGGACAGGGACGGCTATGGCTACACCTTC. Translation gives CSVGDRDGYGYTF. The chain is built from TRBV29-1 and TRBJ1-2; 9 positions agree with TRBD1. This CDR3 spans 13 amino acids. Germline V gives CDR1 SQVTM, CDR2 ANQGSEA. With V trimmed by 4 bases and J by 4 bases, 4 bases remained unmatched.

This sequence joins TRBV19 and TRBJ2-7, with D unresolved. V lost 5 bases to trimming and J lost 1 base, with 15 bases between them. Germline V lookup: CDR1 LNHDA, CDR2 SQIVND (reference sequence). This CDR3 has 15 residues. The CDR3 spells CASSSRREQSYEQYF. CDR3 sequence (DNA): TGTGCCAGTAGTTCACGGCGAGAGCAATCCTACGAGCAGTACTTC.

This rearrangement joins TRBV20-1 to TRBJ2-3, with D perhaps TRBD1 (9 bases). CDR1 and CDR2 (germline): DFQATT, SNEGSKA (reference sequence). The CDR3 totals 18 residues. Trimming removed 6 bases at V and 0 bases at J, with 25 bases between. The DNA for the CDR3 is TGCAGTGCCCCCGGGACAGGGCTAGCGGGCACTAGCACAGATACGCAGTATTTT. Translated, it gives CSAPGTGLAGTSTDTQYF.

This clonotype was seen more than once but under ten times. The genes are TRBV9 and TRBJ2-7; D not certain. CDR3 length: 15 amino acids. V lost 0 bases to trimming and J lost 2 bases, with 12 bases between them. Looked up from germline, CDR1 is SGDLS and CDR2 is YYNGEE. The CDR3 protein is CASSVGPSVAYEQYF. The CDR3 coding sequence is TGTGCCAGCAGCGTAGGTCCTTCGGTGGCCTACGAGCAGTACTTC.

The J gene is TRBJ2-7, the V gene TRBV4-1; 7 nucleotides align to TRBD1. CDR1 and CDR2 from the germline V gene are MGHRA and YSYEKL. V shed 3 bases, J shed 4 bases, and the junction held 6 bases outside the gene matches. The CDR3 loop spans 14 amino acids. DNA of the CDR3: TGCGCCAGCAGCCATAACAGGGGAAGATACGAGCAGTACTTC. This codes for CASSHNRGRYEQYF.

The V gene is TRBV21-1, the J gene TRBJ2-7. TRBV21-1 is tagged as a pseudogene. CDR3 length equals 14 residues. The CDR3 region is CASSKICRRDEQYF. In DNA, the CDR3 is TGTGCCAGCAGTAAGATTTGCCGGAGAGACGAGCAGTACTTC.

This clonotype was recorded a few times. CDR3 in amino acids: CSASPDRGVETQYF. The CDR3 DNA reads TGCAGTGCTAGCCCGGACAGAGGGGTGGAGACCCAGTACTTC. The rearrangement links TRBV20-1 to TRBJ2-5; D is possibly TRBD1 (6 bases). The germline V gene encodes CDR1 DFQATT and CDR2 SNEGSKA (reference sequence). This CDR3 is built from 14 residues. The germline V and J ends were trimmed by 3 bases and 5 bases, with 16 bases remaining between them.

The chain combines TRBV2 with TRBJ2-7, with 10 nucleotides matching TRBD2. This CDR3 is built from 15 residues. The V segment lost 2 bases and the J segment 7 bases; nucleotides outside the gene matches: 8. Germline values: CDR1 SNHLY, CDR2 FYNNEI. For the CDR3, the DNA is TGTGCCAGCAGTGAAAGGGGACTAGCGATGAGTGAGCAGTACTTC. It codes for CASSERGLAMSEQYF.